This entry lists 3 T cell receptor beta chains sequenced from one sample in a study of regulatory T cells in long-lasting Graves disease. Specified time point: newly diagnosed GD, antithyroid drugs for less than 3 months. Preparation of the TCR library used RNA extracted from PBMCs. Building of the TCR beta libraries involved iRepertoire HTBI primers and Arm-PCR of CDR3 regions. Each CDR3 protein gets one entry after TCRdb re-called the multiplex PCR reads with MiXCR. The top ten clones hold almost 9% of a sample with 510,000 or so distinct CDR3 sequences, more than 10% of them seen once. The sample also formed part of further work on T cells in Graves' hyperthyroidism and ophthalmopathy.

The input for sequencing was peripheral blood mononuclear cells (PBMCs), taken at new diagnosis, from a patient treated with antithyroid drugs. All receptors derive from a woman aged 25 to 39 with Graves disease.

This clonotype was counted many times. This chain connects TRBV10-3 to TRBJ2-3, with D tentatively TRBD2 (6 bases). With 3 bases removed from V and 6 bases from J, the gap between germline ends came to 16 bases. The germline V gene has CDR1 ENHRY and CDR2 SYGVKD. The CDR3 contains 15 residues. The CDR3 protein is CAISDRGTLPDTQYF. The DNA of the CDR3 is TGTGCCATCAGTGACCGGGGGACGTTACCCGATACGCAGTATTTT.

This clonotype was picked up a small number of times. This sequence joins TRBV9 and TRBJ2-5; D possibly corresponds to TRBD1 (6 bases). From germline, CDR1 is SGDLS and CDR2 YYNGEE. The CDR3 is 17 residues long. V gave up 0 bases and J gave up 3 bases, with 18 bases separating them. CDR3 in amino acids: CASSVGPGEGAEETQYF. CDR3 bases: TGTGCCAGCAGCGTAGGACCAGGGGAAGGGGCGGAAGAGACCCAGTACTTC.

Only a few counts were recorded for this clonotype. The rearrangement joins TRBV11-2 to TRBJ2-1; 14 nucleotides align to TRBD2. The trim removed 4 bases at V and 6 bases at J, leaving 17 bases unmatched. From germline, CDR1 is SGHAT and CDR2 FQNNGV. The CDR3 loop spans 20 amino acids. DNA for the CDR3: TGTGCCAGCAGCTCCGTACCGGGACTAGCGGGAGCTGGGGTTCGCAATGAGCAGTTCTTC. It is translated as CASSSVPGLAGAGVRNEQFF. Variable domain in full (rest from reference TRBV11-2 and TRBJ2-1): EAGVAQSPRYKIIEKRQSVAFWCNPISGHATLYWYQQILGQGPKLLIQFQNNGVVDDSQLPKDRFSAERLKGVDSTLKIQPAKLEDSAVYLCASSSVPGLAGAGVRNEQFFGPGTRLTVL.